This is a list of T cell receptor beta chains from one sample in a study of T-cell reconstitution after alpha-beta-depleted transplantation in children. In TCRdb, the PCR reads were re-called with MiXCR into one record per CDR3 protein. The sample carries some 500,000 distinct CDR3 sequences, around 19% recorded once. The sample consisted of PBMCs from the stem cell graft donor, taken from the stem cell graft. These receptors were collected from a human donor who donated a stem cell graft to a child with acute lymphoblastic leukemia. The CDR3 runs from the conserved cysteine through the conserved F or W. The order of the fields is V gene, CDR3 protein.

TRBV7-9,CASSTWGTGELFF
TRBV30,CAWSPLAGGYNEQFF
TRBV14,CASSLNRPNEQYF
TRBV12-3/TRBV12-4,CASSEHIGMNTEAFF
TRBV9,CASSGLEETQYF
TRBV6-4,CASSQDPGGLDEQFF
TRBV11-2,CASTRWQGEETQYF
TRBV5-1,CASSRAERGETQYF
TRBV3-1,CASSQTLAGFYNEQFF
TRBV20-1,CSASRGGGTDTQYF
TRBV7-9,CASSLIGGGQETQYF
TRBV7-9,CASSDGGGAKTQYF
TRBV20-1,CSAINPSGSYEQYF
TRBV30,CAWSVLVDAGDTQYF
TRBV5-1,CASRGGRAYNEQFF
TRBV5-1,CASTRLAGPREQYF
TRBV20-1,CSADTATVRVSPLHF
TRBV27,CASSLRGTSARTGELFF
TRBV12-3/TRBV12-4,CAVQGYLGGDTQYF
TRBV5-1,CASSGHRGVKTEAFF